The clone carrying this T cell receptor beta chain was seen ten or more times. The CDR3 is 14 residues long. V gave up 1 base and J gave up 5 bases, with 11 bases separating them. From germline, CDR1 is GTSNPN and CDR2 SVGIG (reference sequence). Data came from immunoSEQ multiplex PCR; TCRdb stores just in-frame clones and leaves some out. The sample has some 65,000 clones, 75% to 80% seen once. The data are from a study of OX40 agonist ivuxolimab in advanced cancers. The chain employs TRBV30 and TRBJ2-2; a weak D match, TRBD1 (5 bases). The origin of this receptor is an adult with an advanced solid tumor such as melanoma, head and neck, liver or kidney cancer. The source was CD4+ or CD8+ T cells sorted from blood, collected in a trial of the OX40 agonist ivuxolimab. CDR3: CAWSGQTFTGELFF. In nucleotides, the CDR3 is TGTGCCTGGAGTGGACAGACCTTTACCGGGGAGCTGTTTTTT. Filled out from reference TRBV30 and TRBJ2-2, the complete variable domain reads SQTIHQWPATLVQPVGSPLSLECTVEGTSNPNLYWYRQAAGRGLQLLFYSVGIGQISSEVPQNLSASRPQDRQFILSSKKLLLSDSGFYLCAWSGQTFTGELFFGEGSRLTVL.